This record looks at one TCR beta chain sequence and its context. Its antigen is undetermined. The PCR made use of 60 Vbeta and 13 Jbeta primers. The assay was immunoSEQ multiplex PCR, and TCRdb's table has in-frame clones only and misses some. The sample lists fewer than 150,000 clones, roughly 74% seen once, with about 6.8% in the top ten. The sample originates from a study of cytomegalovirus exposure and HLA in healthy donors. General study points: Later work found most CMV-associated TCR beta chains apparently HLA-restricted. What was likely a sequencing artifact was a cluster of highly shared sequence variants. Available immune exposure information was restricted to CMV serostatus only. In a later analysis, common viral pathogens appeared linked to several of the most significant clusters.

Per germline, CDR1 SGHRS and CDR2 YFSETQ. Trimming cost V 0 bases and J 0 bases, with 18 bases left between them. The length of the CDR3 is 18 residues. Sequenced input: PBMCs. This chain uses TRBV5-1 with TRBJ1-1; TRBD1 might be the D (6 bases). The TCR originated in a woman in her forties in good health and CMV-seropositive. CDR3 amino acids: CASSLGKGVTEMNTEAFF. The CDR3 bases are TGCGCCAGCAGCTTGGGCAAGGGGGTGACAGAGATGAACACTGAAGCTTTCTTT.